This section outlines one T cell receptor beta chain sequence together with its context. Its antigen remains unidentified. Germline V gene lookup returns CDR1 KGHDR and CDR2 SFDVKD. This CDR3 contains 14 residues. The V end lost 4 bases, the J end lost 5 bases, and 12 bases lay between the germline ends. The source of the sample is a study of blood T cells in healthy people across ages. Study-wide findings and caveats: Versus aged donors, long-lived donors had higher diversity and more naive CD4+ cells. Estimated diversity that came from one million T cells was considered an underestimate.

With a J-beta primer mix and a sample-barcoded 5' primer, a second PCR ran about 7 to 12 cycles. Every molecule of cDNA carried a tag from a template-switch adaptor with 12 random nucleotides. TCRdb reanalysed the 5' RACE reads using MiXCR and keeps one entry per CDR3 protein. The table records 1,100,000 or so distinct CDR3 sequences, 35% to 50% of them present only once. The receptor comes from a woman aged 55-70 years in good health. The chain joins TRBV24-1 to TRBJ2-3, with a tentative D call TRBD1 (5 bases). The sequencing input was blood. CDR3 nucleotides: TGTGCCACCAGTGACCCGGGCAGGGTAGATACGCAGTATTTT. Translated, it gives CATSDPGRVDTQYF.